This T cell receptor (beta chain) derives from a study of cytomegalovirus exposure and HLA in healthy donors. The study's findings and limits: A later analysis linked about 17,000 TCR beta sequences to HLA alleles at 0.05 false discovery rate.

The PCR contained 60 Vbeta and 13 Jbeta primers. Clones were read by immunoSEQ multiplex PCR, and TCRdb kept only the in-frame ones, dropping some. The table records about 170,000 clones, 60% to 80% of them present only once. This CDR3 is 14 amino acids long. Germline V gene lookup returns CDR1 SGHTA and CDR2 FQGNSA. Trimming took 8 bases from V and 6 from J, leaving 16 bases between them. Notes on this clone: Antigen: not known.

The V gene is TRBV7-2, the J gene TRBJ2-2; maybe TRBD2 (6 bases). Input material: PBMCs. The clonotype originates from a woman aged 45 to 65 in good health and CMV-seropositive. DNA for the CDR3: TGTGCCAGCCTCTCCGGGAGAGGGGCCGGGGAGCTGTTTTTT. It translates to CASLSGRGAGELFF.